A selection of T cell receptor beta chains follows, all from one sample in a study of HIV-infected patients and healthy controls. TCRdb analysed the 5' RACE reads with MiXCR anew, one entry per CDR3 protein. In the table there are 15,000 to 20,000 distinct CDR3 sequences, around 17% of which are singletons. The sequenced sample was CD8+ T cells from blood. These TCRs come from a human donor in good health. CDR3s include the opening cysteine and the closing phenylalanine or tryptophan. A D gene is named only where the DNA matches it firmly. A clone size is listed for some rows: how often the clone was seen (once, few, many), or a class if it is expanded.

11	few	TRBJ1-3	.	TRBV12-3/TRBV12-4	CASGLGNTIYF	TGTGCCAGCGGACTAGGAAACACCATATATTTT
14	.	TRBJ2-3	.	TRBV28	CASSKNLNKDTQYF	TGTGCCAGCAGCAAAAACCTAAACAAAGATACGCAGTATTTT
14	many	TRBJ1-1	.	TRBV29-1	CSATQVLMNTEAFF	TGCAGCGCAACCCAGGTTCTGATGAACACTGAAGCTTTCTTT
18	many	TRBJ2-1	TRBD2	TRBV7-9	CASSFPVYSGSAYNEQFF	TGTGCCAGCAGCTTTCCCGTTTATAGCGGGAGTGCCTACAATGAGCAGTTCTTC
17	many	TRBJ2-1	TRBD2	TRBV5-1	CASSLVVAGSSFNEQFF	TGCGCCAGCAGCTTGGTGGTAGCGGGGAGTTCGTTCAATGAGCAGTTCTTC
15	many	TRBJ1-6	TRBD1	TRBV4-3	CASSQDDRAGSPLHF	TGCGCCAGCAGCCAGGACGACAGGGCTGGTTCACCCCTCCACTTT
15	many	TRBJ1-1	TRBD1	TRBV5-4	CASSLALGQGREAFF	TGTGCCAGCAGCTTGGCGTTGGGACAGGGGCGGGAAGCTTTCTTT
15	medium-sized	TRBJ2-7	TRBD2	TRBV28	CASSILGGGSYEQYF	TGTGCCAGCAGTATCCTCGGGGGGGGCTCCTACGAGCAGTACTTC
14	.	TRBJ1-6	TRBD1	TRBV10-2	CASSPGQGYSPLHF	TGCGCCAGCAGTCCTGGACAGGGCTATTCACCCCTCCACTTT
13	many	TRBJ1-1	.	TRBV10-3	CAIKGSDNTEAFF	TGTGCCATTAAGGGCAGTGATAACACTGAAGCTTTCTTT
14	many	TRBJ2-7	.	TRBV6-1	CAGRYQDRSYEQYF	TGTGCCGGGCGGTACCAAGACCGTTCCTACGAGCAGTACTTC
12	many	TRBJ2-1	TRBD1	TRBV7-9	CASSSGGGEQFF	TGTGCCAGCAGCTCAGGGGGCGGTGAGCAGTTCTTC
14	many	TRBJ2-7	TRBD2	TRBV29-1	CSVVGLAGVEEQYF	TGCAGCGTTGTGGGGCTAGCGGGAGTCGAAGAGCAGTACTTC
17	.	TRBJ2-3	.	TRBV10-3	CAISEFAEGVTGDTQYF	TGTGCCATCAGTGAATTTGCGGAAGGGGTAACAGGAGATACGCAGTATTTT
15	.	TRBJ2-5	.	TRBV13	CASSLVPGNQETQYF	TGTGCCAGCAGCTTAGTTCCTGGAAACCAAGAGACCCAGTACTTC
13	many	TRBJ2-2	.	TRBV29-1	CSGLPGSTGELFF	TGCAGCGGACTACCAGGGTCCACCGGGGAGCTGTTTTTT
11	few	TRBJ1-1	TRBD1	TRBV29-1	CSFRTGLEAFF	TGCAGCTTTCGGACAGGGCTTGAAGCTTTCTTT
15	many	TRBJ2-1	.	TRBV20-1	CSADTDLDLYNEQFF	TGCAGTGCTGATACGGACCTCGACCTCTACAATGAGCAGTTCTTC
16	many	TRBJ2-1	.	TRBV7-3	CASSLIGGTSVNEQFF	TGTGCCAGCAGCTTAATAGGCGGGACTTCGGTCAATGAGCAGTTCTTC
14	many	TRBJ2-7	.	TRBV7-9	CASSLGGADYEQYF	TGTGCCAGCAGCTTAGGGGGGGCGGATTACGAGCAGTACTTC
20	.	TRBJ2-1	.	TRBV5-1	CASSFPLGTSEGMRYNEQFF	TGCGCCAGCAGCTTCCCGCTCGGTACTAGTGAGGGTATGAGATACAATGAGCAGTTCTTC
15	many	TRBJ1-1	.	TRBV7-9	CASSLSDSIDTEAFF	TGTGCCAGCAGCTTATCAGACAGTATTGACACTGAAGCTTTCTTT
14	.	TRBJ2-5	.	TRBV11-3	CASSSRDGQETQYF	TGTGCCAGCAGCTCCCGGGACGGCCAAGAGACCCAGTACTTC
15	many	TRBJ2-1	.	TRBV3-1	CASSQAPDGSNEQFF	TGTGCCAGCAGCCAAGCCCCGGACGGGTCCAATGAGCAGTTCTTC
11	many	TRBJ1-6	.	TRBV12-5	CASGREEPLHF	TGTGCTAGTGGCCGGGAGGAACCCCTCCACTTT
11	few	TRBJ2-5	.	TRBV29-1	CSVDGDETQYF	TGCAGCGTTGACGGTGATGAGACCCAGTACTTC
15	many	TRBJ1-6	.	TRBV12-3/TRBV12-4	CASSSLNEYNSPLHF	TGTGCCAGCAGTTCCCTGAATGAATATAATTCACCCCTCCACTTT
14	many	TRBJ2-3	TRBD1	TRBV28	CASTRTGSTDTQYF	TGTGCCAGCACCCGGACAGGTAGCACAGATACGCAGTATTTT
17	.	TRBJ2-5	TRBD2	TRBV10-3	CAISESDREKTGGTQYF	TGTGCCATCAGTGAGTCCGATCGGGAGAAGACGGGGGGGACCCAGTACTTC
13	many	TRBJ2-7	.	TRBV29-1	CSVDTGSSYEQYF	TGCAGCGTTGATACAGGATCTTCCTACGAGCAGTACTTC
15	.	TRBJ2-1	.	TRBV19	CASGSPYSSYNEQFF	TGTGCCAGTGGTAGTCCCTACAGCTCCTACAATGAGCAGTTCTTC
12	many	TRBJ1-1	.	TRBV7-9	CASSKTNSEAFF	TGTGCCAGCAGCAAAACGAACTCTGAAGCTTTCTTT
12	many	TRBJ2-5	.	TRBV9	CASSGIEETQYF	TGTGCCAGCAGCGGGATAGAAGAGACCCAGTACTTC
11	many	TRBJ1-3	.	TRBV29-1	CSVFGGDTIYF	TGCAGCGTGTTTGGGGGGGACACCATATATTTT
16	few	TRBJ2-1	.	TRBV13	CASMGEGSSKYNEQFF	TGTGCCAGCATGGGTGAGGGCTCGAGTAAGTACAATGAGCAGTTCTTC
14	.	TRBJ2-7	TRBD2	TRBV7-8	CASSSRDYPYEQYF	TGTGCCAGCAGCTCTCGGGACTATCCCTACGAGCAGTACTTC
14	.	TRBJ1-5	.	TRBV19	CASSISLSNQPQHF	TGTGCCAGTAGTATATCGCTCAGCAATCAGCCCCAGCATTTT
12	.	TRBJ1-1	.	TRBV29-1	CSVGEEGTEAFF	TGCAGCGTTGGGGAAGAGGGCACTGAAGCTTTCTTT
15	many	TRBJ2-1	.	TRBV2	CASSGPRGSYNEQFF	TGTGCCAGCAGTGGTCCCAGAGGGTCCTACAATGAGCAGTTCTTC
15	many	TRBJ1-3	.	TRBV9	CASSVYPQTRNTIYF	TGTGCCAGCAGCGTATATCCCCAAACCCGGAACACCATATATTTT